One and the same sample provided the 24 T cell receptor beta chains below, sequenced in a study of T-cell reconstitution after alpha-beta-depleted transplantation in children. For TCRbeta, the library was prepared with unique molecular identifiers. TCRdb redid the calling of the PCR reads with MiXCR, one entry per CDR3 protein. Counted here are about 610,000 distinct CDR3 sequences, roughly 30% occurring once; the ten biggest clones make up about 35%. The sample consisted of PBMCs, taken before TCRalphabeta/CD19-depleted stem cell transplant. The receptors stem from a boy in the first two years of life with Wiskott-Aldrich syndrome, due to receive a stem cell transplant.

This chain connects TRBV6-1 to TRBJ2-7; 8 bases line up with TRBD1. This CDR3 is built from 15 residues. CDR1 MNHNS and CDR2 SASEGT come from the germline V gene. Trimming took 6 bases from V and 2 from J; bases not matched to a gene: 9. The CDR3 region is CASSHYGTGAYEQYF. DNA of the CDR3: TGTGCCAGCAGCCATTACGGGACAGGAGCCTACGAGCAGTACTTC.

In its sample, this clonotype was seen a few times. The chain employs TRBV27 and TRBJ2-1; TRBD2 agrees at 9 bases. Trimming at V came to 8 bases and at J to 0 bases, leaving 8 bases not matched to a gene. The CDR3 contains 16 residues. Germline V gene lookup returns CDR1 MNHEY and CDR2 SMNVEV (reference sequence). CDR3 sequence: CASLREGRGSYNEQFF. The DNA for the CDR3 is TGTGCCAGCCTGCGGGAGGGCCGGGGCTCCTACAATGAGCAGTTCTTC.

This sequence joins TRBV27 and TRBJ2-6; TRBD1 agrees at 7 bases. The CDR3 sequence is 17 residues long. V was pared by 8 bases and J by 0 bases, with 10 bases of the junction left unmatched. Germline CDR1 MNHEY, CDR2 SMNVEV (reference sequence). DNA of the CDR3: TGTGCCAGCGGGAACAGGGGCCCCGCCTCTGGGGCCAACGTCCTGACTTTC. This codes for CASGNRGPASGANVLTF.

V usage is TRBV27 and J usage is TRBJ2-1; D remains ambiguous. This CDR3 contains 11 residues. Trimming shortened V by 5 bases and J by 10 bases, and 9 bases separated the two germline ends. CDR1 MNHEY and CDR2 SMNVEV come from the germline V gene (reference sequence). The CDR3 spells CASSREREQFF. In nucleotides, the CDR3 is TGTGCCAGCAGTAGAGAACGCGAGCAGTTCTTC.

V is TRBV4-2 and J is TRBJ2-1, with 7 nucleotides matching TRBD2. Unmatched junction bases numbered 8, after V lost 0 bases and J lost 6 bases. The germline V gene encodes CDR1 LGHNA and CDR2 YNFKEQ. This CDR3 is built from 16 residues. CDR3 sequence reads: CASSQDQGASGNEQFF. CDR3 in DNA: TGTGCCAGCAGCCAAGATCAAGGGGCTAGCGGCAATGAGCAGTTCTTC.

In its sample, this clonotype was seen a few times. This chain links TRBV10-3 with TRBJ2-7; 11 bases align to TRBD2. J was trimmed by 0 bases and V by 5 bases; bases with no gene match: 6. The germline gives CDR1 ENHRY, CDR2 SYGVKD. The CDR3 runs to 16 residues. In DNA form, the CDR3 reads TGTGCCATCAGTTTCTCAGGGACTAGCGGCTCCTACGAGCAGTACTTC. The encoded protein is CAISFSGTSGSYEQYF.

V gene TRBV2 combines with J gene TRBJ2-1, with 7 bases matching TRBD2. This CDR3 comprises 15 residues. V gave up 7 bases and J gave up 3 bases; unmatched junction bases: 9. The germline V gene encodes CDR1 SNHLY and CDR2 FYNNEI. The CDR3 DNA reads as TGTGCCAGCATATCGGGGAGGGCCGGCTACAATGAGCAGTTCTTC. Protein sequence: CASISGRAGYNEQFF.

The chain's CDR3 is CASSQRPPGLAGQGSDEQFF. CDR3 in DNA: TGTGCCAGCAGCCAACGCCCCCCAGGACTAGCGGGACAGGGTTCCGATGAGCAGTTCTTC. The chain is built from TRBV4-2 and TRBJ2-1, with 12 positions matching TRBD2. The trim removed 2 bases at V and 8 bases at J, leaving 19 bases unmatched. This CDR3 has 20 residues. Germline V CDR1 and CDR2: LGHNA, YNFKEQ.

This clonotype has more than one count but fewer than ten. The gene calls are TRBV5-1 and TRBJ1-4, with 10 bases aligning to TRBD1. Losses at the gene ends were 1 base for V and 8 bases for J; bases not matched to a gene: 2. CDR1 SGHRS and CDR2 YFSETQ come from the germline V gene. The CDR3 contains 14 residues. CDR3 region: CASSLSGQGEKLFF. Written as DNA, the CDR3 is TGCGCCAGCAGCTTGTCGGGACAGGGGGAAAAACTGTTTTTT.

The chain couples TRBV10-3 to TRBJ1-2, with 7 bases fitting TRBD1. Germline lookup yields CDR1 ENHRY and CDR2 SYGVKD. The CDR3 runs to 15 residues. Trimming cost V 3 bases and J 5 bases; bases outside gene matches: 9. CDR3 DNA sequence: TGTGCCATCAGTGATAACGAGGGACAGTTTTATGGCTACACCTTC. This gives the protein CAISDNEGQFYGYTF.

The gene calls are TRBV9 and TRBJ2-1; D might be TRBD2 (6 bases). Germline V gene data show CDR1 as SGDLS and CDR2 as YYNGEE. Trimming stripped 0 bases from V and 2 bases from J, with 9 bases between. There are 15 residues in the CDR3. CDR3 protein: CASSVVAGTYNEQFF. The CDR3 bases are TGTGCCAGCAGCGTAGTGGCGGGAACCTACAATGAGCAGTTCTTC.

This clonotype was recorded at least ten times. The gene calls are TRBV10-3 and TRBJ2-7; possible D gene TRBD1, 6 bases. The V end lost 0 bases, the J end lost 1 base, and 7 bases lay between the germline ends. CDR1 is ENHRY and CDR2 is SYGVKD in the germline V gene. This CDR3 is built from 14 residues. Here the CDR3 reads CAISESTGSYEQYF. CDR3 sequence (DNA): TGTGCCATCAGTGAGTCGACAGGTTCCTACGAGCAGTACTTC.

This clonotype was picked up a small number of times. The chain couples TRBV10-3 to TRBJ1-1; no definite D call. The V gene's germline CDR1 is ENHRY and CDR2 SYGVKD. Trimming removed 6 bases at V and 1 base at J, with 9 bases between. The CDR3 spans 13 residues. The DNA for the CDR3 is TGTGCCATCAGAGGCAGCTCGAACACTGAAGCTTTCTTT. It is translated as CAIRGSSNTEAFF.

The table lists this clonotype with a few counts. The CDR3 DNA reads TGTGCCAGCAGCAGCGCCTGGAGATCCTACGAGCAGTACTTC. The encoded protein is CASSSAWRSYEQYF. This chain joins TRBV5-5 and TRBJ2-7; D gene ambiguous. The germline V gene has CDR1 SGHKS and CDR2 YYEKEE (reference sequence). This CDR3 is built from 14 residues. Trimming shortened V by 4 bases and J by 1 base, and 12 bases separated the two germline ends.

The chain carries TRBV15 and TRBJ2-7, with 9 nucleotides matching TRBD1. CDR3 length: 17 residues. Germline CDR1 LNHNV, CDR2 YYDKDF (reference sequence). V dropped 0 bases and J dropped 3; count of bases not matched to a gene: 9. The CDR3 reads CATSRDRGSTGGYEQYF. CDR3 bases: TGTGCCACCAGCAGAGATAGGGGGTCGACAGGGGGCTACGAGCAGTACTTC.

This clonotype was picked up a small number of times. The chain couples TRBV4-2 to TRBJ1-5; possibly TRBD1 for D (5 bases). Germline V lookup: CDR1 LGHNA, CDR2 YNFKEQ. This CDR3 contains 15 residues. V lost 0 bases to trimming and J lost 1 base, with 7 bases between them. In DNA, the CDR3 is TGTGCCAGCAGCCAAGATGGGGGGAGCAATCAGCCCCAGCATTTT. Translating it yields CASSQDGGSNQPQHF.

For the CDR3, the DNA is TGTGCCAGCTCAACTCGAGGACAGGGGTCCTACAATGAGCAGTTCTTC. It specifies CASSTRGQGSYNEQFF. This chain links TRBV18 with TRBJ2-1; 9 bases map to TRBD1. The ends lost 5 bases at V and 1 base at J; junction bases unmatched: 6. Germline values: CDR1 KGHSH, CDR2 LQKENI. The CDR3 is 16 residues long.

This chain uses TRBV20-1 with TRBJ2-7; D is possibly TRBD1 (5 bases). The CDR3 runs to 15 residues. Germline CDR1 is DFQATT and CDR2 is SNEGSKA (reference sequence). Trimming removed 0 bases from V and 1 base from J, with 13 bases in between. CDR3 region: CSARDGASPSYEQYF. CDR3 in DNA: TGCAGTGCTAGAGATGGGGCTTCTCCTTCCTACGAGCAGTACTTC.

This clonotype was observed many times. This chain uses TRBV6-4 with TRBJ2-3; D gene unclear. The CDR3 sequence is 14 residues long. From germline, CDR1 is MRHNA and CDR2 SNTAGT. Trimming removed 0 bases from V and 7 bases from J, with 11 bases in between. The CDR3 loop reads CASSDSMSRHTQYF. In DNA, the CDR3 is TGTGCCAGCAGTGACTCAATGAGTAGACATACGCAGTATTTT.

The chain carries TRBV5-1 and TRBJ2-6; a weak D match, TRBD2 (5 bases). Trimming removed 2 bases from V and 0 bases from J, with 9 bases in between. Germline V gives CDR1 SGHRS, CDR2 YFSETQ. The CDR3 spans 16 residues. The chain's CDR3 is CASSLRGSSGANVLTF. DNA for the CDR3: TGCGCCAGCAGCTTACGAGGGAGCTCTGGGGCCAACGTCCTGACTTTC.

The V and J genes are TRBV5-1 and TRBJ2-2; tentatively, D is TRBD1 (7 bases). The CDR3 length is 12 residues. Trimming left V 4 bases short and J 8 bases short, with 9 bases between. Germline V CDR1 and CDR2: SGHRS, YFSETQ. In DNA, the CDR3 is TGCGCCAGCAGCGCGGGACAGGGGGAGCTGTTTTTT. Residues: CASSAGQGELFF. The full variable domain, with the rest looked up from reference TRBV5-1 and TRBJ2-2, is KAGVTQTPRYLIKTRGQQVTLSCSPISGHRSVSWYQQTPGQGLQFLFEYFSETQRNKGNFPGRFSGRQFSNSRSEMNVSTLELGDSALYLCASSAGQGELFFGEGSRLTVL.

The chain employs TRBV7-6 and TRBJ2-1; D gene uncertain. The CDR3 length is 19 residues. V lost 2 bases to trimming and J lost 0 bases, with 20 bases between them. The germline gives CDR1 SGHVS, CDR2 FNYEAQ. Written as DNA, the CDR3 is TGTGCCAGCAGCTTAAAGTGGTCCGTGCAGATTAGCTCCTACAATGAGCAGTTCTTC. Translated, it gives CASSLKWSVQISSYNEQFF.

Many counts were recorded for this clonotype. The V call is TRBV5-1, the J call TRBJ2-1; 11 bases are a match to TRBD2. Germline assignment: CDR1 SGHRS and CDR2 YFSETQ. The ends lost 3 bases at V and 3 bases at J; junction bases unmatched: 5. The CDR3 sequence is 16 residues long. In nucleotides, the CDR3 is TGCGCCAGCAGCTCGGGACTAGCGGATAGCTACAATGAGCAGTTCTTC. This codes for CASSSGLADSYNEQFF.

The chain's CDR3 is CASSVGDAGTYEQYF. CDR3 bases: TGTGCCAGCAGCGTAGGTGATGCAGGAACCTACGAGCAGTACTTC. This chain uses TRBV9 with TRBJ2-7; D ambiguous. This CDR3 is built from 15 residues. Germline V gene lookup returns CDR1 SGDLS and CDR2 YYNGEE. The ends were cut back, 0 bases at V and 2 bases at J, with 12 bases in the middle.